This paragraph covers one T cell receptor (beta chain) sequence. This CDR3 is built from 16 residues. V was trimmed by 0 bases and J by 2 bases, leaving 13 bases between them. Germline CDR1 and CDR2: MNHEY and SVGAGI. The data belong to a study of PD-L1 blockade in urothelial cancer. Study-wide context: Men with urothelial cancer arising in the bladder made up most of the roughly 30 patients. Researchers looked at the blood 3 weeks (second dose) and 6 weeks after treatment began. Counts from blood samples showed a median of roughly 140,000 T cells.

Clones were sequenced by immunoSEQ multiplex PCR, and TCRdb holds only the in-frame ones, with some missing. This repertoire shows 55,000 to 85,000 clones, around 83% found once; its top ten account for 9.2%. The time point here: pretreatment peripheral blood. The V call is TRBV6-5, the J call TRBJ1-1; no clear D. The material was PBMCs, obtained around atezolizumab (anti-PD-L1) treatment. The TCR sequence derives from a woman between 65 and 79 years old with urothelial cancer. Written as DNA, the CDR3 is TGTGCCAGCAGTTACTCGAGGCTCAAAGCTAACACTGAAGCTTTCTTT. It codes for CASSYSRLKANTEAFF.